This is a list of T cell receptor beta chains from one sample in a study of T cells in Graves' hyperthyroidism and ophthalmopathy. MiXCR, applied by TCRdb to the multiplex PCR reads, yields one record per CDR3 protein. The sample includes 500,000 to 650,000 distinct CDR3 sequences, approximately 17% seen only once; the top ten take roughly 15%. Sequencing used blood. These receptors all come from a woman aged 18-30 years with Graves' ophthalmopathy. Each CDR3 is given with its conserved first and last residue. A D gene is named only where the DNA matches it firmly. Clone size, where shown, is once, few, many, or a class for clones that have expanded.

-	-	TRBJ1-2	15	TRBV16	TGTGCCAGCAGCCAATGGGACCGGCTTGGCTATGGCTACACCTTC	CASSQWDRLGYGYTF
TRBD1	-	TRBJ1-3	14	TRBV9	TGTGCCAGCAGCGAACAGGGGGCAGGAAACACCATATATTTT	CASSEQGAGNTIYF
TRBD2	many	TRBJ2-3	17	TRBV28	TGTGCCAGCAGGCCGACAGCGGGGGGTACCTTCACAGATACGCAGTATTTT	CASRPTAGGTFTDTQYF
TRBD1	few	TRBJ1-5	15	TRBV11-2	TGTGCCAGCAGCTTAGGAGACAGGGGGTCTCAGCCCCAGCATTTT	CASSLGDRGSQPQHF
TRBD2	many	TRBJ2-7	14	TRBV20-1	TGCAGTGCTAGACCCCGGACTAGTCTCTACGAGCAGTACTTC	CSARPRTSLYEQYF
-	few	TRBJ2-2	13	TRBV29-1	TGCAGCGTTGAAGCCGGGGTCAGCGGGGAGCTGTTTTTT	CSVEAGVSGELFF
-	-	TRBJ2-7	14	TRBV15	TGTGCCACCAGCGGATCGGACACCGCCTACGAGCAGTACTTC	CATSGSDTAYEQYF
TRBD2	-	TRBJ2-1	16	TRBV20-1	TGCAGTGCTATTTCTCTAGCGGGAGGGGGCTACAATGAGCAGTTCTTC	CSAISLAGGGYNEQFF
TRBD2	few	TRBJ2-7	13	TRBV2	TGTGCCAGGGGGCCCCGCGGGGGTAACGAGCAGTACTTC	CARGPRGGNEQYF
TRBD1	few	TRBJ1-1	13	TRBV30	TGTGCCTGGAGTTACCAGGGGGCTGCTGAAGCTTTCTTT	CAWSYQGAAEAFF
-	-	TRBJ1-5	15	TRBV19	TGTGCCAGTAGTTCGGAGGGGGTGAGCAATCAGCCCCAGCATTTT	CASSSEGVSNQPQHF
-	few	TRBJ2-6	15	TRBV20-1	TGCAGTGCTTCCCGGACGGTCTCTGGGGCCAACGTCCTGACTTTC	CSASRTVSGANVLTF
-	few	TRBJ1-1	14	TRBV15	TGTGCCACCAGCACGGACCTCATGAACACTGAAGCTTTCTTT	CATSTDLMNTEAFF
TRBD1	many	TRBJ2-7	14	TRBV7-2	TGTGCCAGCAGCTTGCGACAGGGGTCGGCCGAGCAGTACTTC	CASSLRQGSAEQYF
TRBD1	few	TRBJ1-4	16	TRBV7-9	TGTGCCAGCAGCCCACCTGCCGGGACAGAATTTGGAAAACTGTTTTTT	CASSPPAGTEFGKLFF
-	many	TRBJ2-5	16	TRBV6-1	TGTGCCAGCAGTCCGACAGCGGTTGGGGTCCAAGAGACCCAGTACTTC	CASSPTAVGVQETQYF
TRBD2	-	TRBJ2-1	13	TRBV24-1	TGTGCCACCAGCCTAGCGGGGATCAATGAGCAGTTCTTC	CATSLAGINEQFF
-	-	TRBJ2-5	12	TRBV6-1	TGTGCCAGCAGCCGGACACACGAGACCCAGTACTTC	CASSRTHETQYF
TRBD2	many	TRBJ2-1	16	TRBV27	TGTGCCAGCAGTTCCCTGACTAGCGGGGGCTTCAATGAGCAGTTCTTC	CASSSLTSGGFNEQFF
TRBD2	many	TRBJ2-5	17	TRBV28	TGTGCCAGCAGCCGCTTTTCTACTAGCGGGGTCGAAGGGACCCAGTACTTC	CASSRFSTSGVEGTQYF
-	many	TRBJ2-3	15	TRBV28	TGTGCCAGCAGTTTCTCGACGTTTAGAGAAGATACGCAGTATTTT	CASSFSTFREDTQYF
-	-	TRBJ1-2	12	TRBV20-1	TGCAGTGCTAGTGAACAGGACTATGGCTACACCTTC	CSASEQDYGYTF
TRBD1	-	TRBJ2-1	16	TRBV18	TGTGCCAGCTCACCCCAAGACAGGGGTGGATGGGATGAGCAGTTCTTC	CASSPQDRGGWDEQFF
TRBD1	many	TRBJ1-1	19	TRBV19	TGTGCCAGTATCGAGGACCCCAGGACAGGGGTCATAATGAACACTGAAGCTTTCTTT	CASIEDPRTGVIMNTEAFF
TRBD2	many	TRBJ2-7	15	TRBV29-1	TGCAGCGTTGAGGCTACTAGCGGGAACTCCTACGAGCAGTACTTC	CSVEATSGNSYEQYF
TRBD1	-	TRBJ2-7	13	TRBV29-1	TGCAGCGCTGGACAGGGTTACTCCTACGAGCAGTACTTC	CSAGQGYSYEQYF
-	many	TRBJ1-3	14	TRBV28	TGTGCCAGCAGCAAAGGGGGGCCCGGAAACACCATATATTTT	CASSKGGPGNTIYF
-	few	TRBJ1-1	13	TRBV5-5	TGTGCCAGCAGCTTGCCAGGGTCCACTGAAGCTTTCTTT	CASSLPGSTEAFF